This passage covers 2 T cell receptor beta chains from one sample sequenced in a study of CD8+CD57+ T cells in acquired aplastic anemia listed by TCRdb under 2018. For sequencing, an Illumina HiSeq 2000 was employed. Profiling of TCR beta VDJ combinations and CDR3 sequences used genomic DNA as the template. Using fastp trimming at Q25 and MiXCR clonotype assembly, TCRdb reanalyzed the public sequencing data and kept in-frame beta chains. CDR3 protein duplicates are merged, each entry listing the most common genes and DNA. The sample contains 80,000 or so distinct CDR3 sequences, about 70% of them found a single time. 70% to 90% of the sample rests with the top ten. The patients picked for sequencing were ones in whom flow cytometry had shown an expansion of CD8+CD57+ cells. Material: sorted CD4+, CD8+, or CD8+CD57+ T cells (not recorded which) from PBMCs. The receptors originated from a human donor with aplastic anemia.

V is TRBV10-3 and J is TRBJ1-1; D call uncertain. There are 14 residues in the CDR3. Trimming pared 3 bases from V and 0 bases from J, leaving 8 bases between. Germline CDR1 ENHRY, CDR2 SYGVKD. The DNA for the CDR3 is TGTGCCATCAGTGATTGGCCGATGAACACTGAAGCTTTCTTT. Protein sequence: CAISDWPMNTEAFF.

In this sample, this clonotype turned up a few times. The rearrangement joins TRBV7-3 to TRBJ1-6, with D possibly being TRBD1 (5 bases). Trimming stripped 6 bases from V and 9 bases from J, with 21 bases between. Per germline, CDR1 SGHTA and CDR2 FQGTGA. CDR3 length equals 16 residues. The CDR3 DNA sequence: TGTGCCAGCAGAACCTCACGGGGGAGGATGGGTTCACCCCTCCACTTT. Translated: CASRTSRGRMGSPLHF. The full variable domain, its missing parts supplied by reference TRBV7-3 and TRBJ1-6, is GAGVSQTPSNKVTEKGKYVELRCDPISGHTALYWYRQSLGQGPEFLIYFQGTGAADDSGLPNDRFFAVRPEGSVSTLKIQRTERGDSAVYLCASRTSRGRMGSPLHFGNGTRLTVT.